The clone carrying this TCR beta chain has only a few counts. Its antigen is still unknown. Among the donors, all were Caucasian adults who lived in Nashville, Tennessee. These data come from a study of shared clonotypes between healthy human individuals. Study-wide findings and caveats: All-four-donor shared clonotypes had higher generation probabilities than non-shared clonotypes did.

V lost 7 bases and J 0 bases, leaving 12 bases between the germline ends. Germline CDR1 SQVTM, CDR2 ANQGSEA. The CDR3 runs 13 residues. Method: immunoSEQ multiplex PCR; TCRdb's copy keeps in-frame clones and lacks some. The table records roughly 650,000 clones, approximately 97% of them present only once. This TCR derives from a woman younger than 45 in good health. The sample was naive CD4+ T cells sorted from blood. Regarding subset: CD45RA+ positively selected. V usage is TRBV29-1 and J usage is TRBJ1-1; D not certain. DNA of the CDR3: TGCAGCGGCGACGAGACCTTGAACACTGAAGCTTTCTTT. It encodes CSGDETLNTEAFF.